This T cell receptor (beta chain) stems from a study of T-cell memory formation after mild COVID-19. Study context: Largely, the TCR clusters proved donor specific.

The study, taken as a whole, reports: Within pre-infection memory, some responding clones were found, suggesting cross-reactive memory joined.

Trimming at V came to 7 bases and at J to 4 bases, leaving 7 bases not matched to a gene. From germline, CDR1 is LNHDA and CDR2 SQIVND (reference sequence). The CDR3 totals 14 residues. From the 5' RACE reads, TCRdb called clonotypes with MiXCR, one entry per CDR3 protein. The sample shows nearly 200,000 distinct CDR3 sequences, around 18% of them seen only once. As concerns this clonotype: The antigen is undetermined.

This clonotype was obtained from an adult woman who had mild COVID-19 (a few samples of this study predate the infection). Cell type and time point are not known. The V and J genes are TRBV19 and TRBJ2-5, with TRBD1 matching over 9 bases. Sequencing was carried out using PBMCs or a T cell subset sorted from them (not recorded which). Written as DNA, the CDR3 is TGTGCCAGTACCGGACAGGGGATCGGAGAGACCCAGTACTTC. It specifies CASTGQGIGETQYF.